The clone carrying this T cell receptor beta chain has at least ten counts. Its specificity is unknown. The ends were cut back, 3 bases at V and 0 bases at J, with 10 bases in the middle. The CDR3 runs to 15 residues. The sample comes from a study of T-cell reconstitution after alpha-beta-depleted transplantation in children. Study outcomes and limitations: Diversity and T-cell counts at one year after transplant derived mostly from new T cells.

A TCRbeta library incorporating unique molecular identifiers was prepared. TCRdb itself ran the PCR reads through MiXCR, one entry per CDR3 protein. Altogether about 100,000 distinct CDR3 sequences are present, 5% to 8% being singletons, with the ten largest covering roughly 25%. This material consisted of PBMCs, mostly from graft donor cells, taken 360 days after TCRalphabeta/CD19-depleted stem cell transplant. This sequence was found in a male patient between 2 and 10 years old who had a stem cell transplant for acute lymphoblastic leukemia, so the T cells may come from the graft donor. The chain joins TRBV12-3 or TRBV12-4 to TRBJ2-3; D not certain. CDR3 loop: CASSFKGTSTDTQYF. In DNA, the CDR3 is TGTGCCAGCAGTTTTAAAGGAACTAGCACAGATACGCAGTATTTT.